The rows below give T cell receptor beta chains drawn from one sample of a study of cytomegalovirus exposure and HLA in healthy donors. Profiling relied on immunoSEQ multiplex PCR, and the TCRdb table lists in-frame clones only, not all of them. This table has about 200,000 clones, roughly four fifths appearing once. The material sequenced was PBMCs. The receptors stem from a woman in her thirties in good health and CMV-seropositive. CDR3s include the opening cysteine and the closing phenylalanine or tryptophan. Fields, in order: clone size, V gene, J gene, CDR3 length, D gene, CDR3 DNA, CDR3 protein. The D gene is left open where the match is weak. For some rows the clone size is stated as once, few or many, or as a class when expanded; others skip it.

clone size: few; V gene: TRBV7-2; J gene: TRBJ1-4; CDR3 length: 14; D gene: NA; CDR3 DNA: TGTGCCAGCAGCCTGACTTGGACTAATGAAAAACTGTTTTTT; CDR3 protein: CASSLTWTNEKLFF
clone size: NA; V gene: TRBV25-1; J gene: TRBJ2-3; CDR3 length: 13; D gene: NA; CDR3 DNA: TGTGCCAGCAGTCTTACTATTGCAGATACGCAGTATTTT; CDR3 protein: CASSLTIADTQYF
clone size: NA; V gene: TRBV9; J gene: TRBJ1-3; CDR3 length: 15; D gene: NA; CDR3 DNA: TGTGCCAGCACCAAAGAGGGCGGGTCTGGAAACACCATATATTTT; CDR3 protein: CASTKEGGSGNTIYF
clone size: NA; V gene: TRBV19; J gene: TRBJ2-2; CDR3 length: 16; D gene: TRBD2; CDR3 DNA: TGTGCCAGTAGTGTCCCCACTAGCGGAAACACCGGGGAGCTGTTTTTT; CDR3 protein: CASSVPTSGNTGELFF
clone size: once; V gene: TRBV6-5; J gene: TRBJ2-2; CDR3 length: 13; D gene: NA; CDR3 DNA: TGTGCCAGCAGTTTATTCAGGGACGGGGAGCTGTTTTTT; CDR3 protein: CASSLFRDGELFF
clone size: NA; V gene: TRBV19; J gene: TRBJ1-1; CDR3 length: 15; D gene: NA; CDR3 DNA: TGTGCCAGTAGTTCGACGTCCGGGGTGAACACTGAAGCTTTCTTT; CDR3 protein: CASSSTSGVNTEAFF
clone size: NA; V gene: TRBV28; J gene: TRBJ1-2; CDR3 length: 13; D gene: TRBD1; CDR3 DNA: TGTGCCAGCAGTCCCCCCAGGGGGCTTGGCTACACCTTC; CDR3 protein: CASSPPRGLGYTF
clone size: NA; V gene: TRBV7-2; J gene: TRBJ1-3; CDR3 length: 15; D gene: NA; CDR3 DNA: TGTGCCAGCAGCTTTGGACAGATGGAGGGAAACACCATATATTTT; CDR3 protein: CASSFGQMEGNTIYF
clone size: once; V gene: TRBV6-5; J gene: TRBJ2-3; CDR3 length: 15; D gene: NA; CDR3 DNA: TGTGCCAGCAGTCGGGGACTTAAGGGGACAGATACGCAGTATTTT; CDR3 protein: CASSRGLKGTDTQYF
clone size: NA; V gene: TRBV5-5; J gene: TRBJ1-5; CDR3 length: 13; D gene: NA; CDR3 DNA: TGTGCCAGCAGCCCTGGAGGCAATCAGCCCCAGCATTTT; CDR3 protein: CASSPGGNQPQHF
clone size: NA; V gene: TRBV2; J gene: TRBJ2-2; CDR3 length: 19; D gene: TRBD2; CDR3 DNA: TGTGCCAGCAGCGTTAGACTAGCGGGAGGGCCCCTGGTTACTGGGGAGCTGTTTTTT; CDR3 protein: CASSVRLAGGPLVTGELFF
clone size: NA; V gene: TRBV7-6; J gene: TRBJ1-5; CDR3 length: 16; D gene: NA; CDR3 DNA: TGTGCCAGCAGCCCACAGGGATCGAATAGCAATCAGCCCCAGCATTTT; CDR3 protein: CASSPQGSNSNQPQHF
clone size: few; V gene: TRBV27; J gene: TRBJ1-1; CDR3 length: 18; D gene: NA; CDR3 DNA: TGTGCCAGCAGTCGGGAGAAGCGACGGGGATTTGGGAACACTGAAGCTTTCTTT; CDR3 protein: CASSREKRRGFGNTEAFF
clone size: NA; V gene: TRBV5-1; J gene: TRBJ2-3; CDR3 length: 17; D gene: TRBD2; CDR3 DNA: TGCGCCAGCAGCTCCCGGGGGGGGTCTTTGACCGCAGATACGCAGTATTTT; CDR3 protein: CASSSRGGSLTADTQYF
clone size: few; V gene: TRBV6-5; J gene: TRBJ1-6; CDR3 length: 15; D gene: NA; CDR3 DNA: TGTGCCAGCAGTTACTTGGGGGGGCCGAATTCACCCCTCCACTTT; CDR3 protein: CASSYLGGPNSPLHF
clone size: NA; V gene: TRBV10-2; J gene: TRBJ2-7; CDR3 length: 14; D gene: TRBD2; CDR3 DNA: TGCGCCAGCAGGACCGGGACTAGGGTCTACGAGCAGTACTTC; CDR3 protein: CASRTGTRVYEQYF
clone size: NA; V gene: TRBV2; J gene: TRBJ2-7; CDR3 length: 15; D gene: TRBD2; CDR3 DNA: TGTGCCAGCAGAGCGACTAGCGAAGCTGCCTACGAGCAGTACTTC; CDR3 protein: CASRATSEAAYEQYF
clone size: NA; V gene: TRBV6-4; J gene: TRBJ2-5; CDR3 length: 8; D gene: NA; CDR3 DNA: TGTGCCAGCGCTCTCGGTCACTTC; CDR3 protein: CASALGHF
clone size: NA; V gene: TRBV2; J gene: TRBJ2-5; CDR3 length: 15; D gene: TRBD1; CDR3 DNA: TGTGCCAGCAGTGAGGGGACAGGGTTTCGGGAGACCCAGTACTTC; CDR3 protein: CASSEGTGFRETQYF
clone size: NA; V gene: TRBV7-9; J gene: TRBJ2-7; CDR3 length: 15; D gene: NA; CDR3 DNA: TGTGCCAGCAGCTTAGGGGCAGGGGTCCCCTACGAGCAGTACTTC; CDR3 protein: CASSLGAGVPYEQYF
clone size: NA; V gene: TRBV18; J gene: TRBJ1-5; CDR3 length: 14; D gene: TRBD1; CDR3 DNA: TGTGCCAGCTCATCCCGGGACAGAAATCAGCCCCAGCATTTT; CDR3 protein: CASSSRDRNQPQHF
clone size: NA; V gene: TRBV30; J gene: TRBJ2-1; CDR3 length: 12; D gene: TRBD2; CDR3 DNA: TGTGCCTGGAGGCGGGGGGTGAGTGAGCAGTTCTTC; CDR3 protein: CAWRRGVSEQFF
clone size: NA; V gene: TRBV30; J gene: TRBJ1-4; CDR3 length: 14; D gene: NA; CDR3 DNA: TGTGCCTGGAGTTCGTGGGCGACTAATGAAAAACTGTTTTTT; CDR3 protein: CAWSSWATNEKLFF
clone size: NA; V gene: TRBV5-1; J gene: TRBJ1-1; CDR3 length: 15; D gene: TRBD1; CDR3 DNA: TGCGCCAGCAGCTTGGCCACAGGGGCGAGGACTGAAGCTTTCTTT; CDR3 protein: CASSLATGARTEAFF
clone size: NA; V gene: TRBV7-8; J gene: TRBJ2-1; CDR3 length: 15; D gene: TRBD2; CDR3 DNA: TGTGCCAGCCGCTCGAGGCGGGGGGCCCTCAATGAGCAGTTCTTC; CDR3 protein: CASRSRRGALNEQFF
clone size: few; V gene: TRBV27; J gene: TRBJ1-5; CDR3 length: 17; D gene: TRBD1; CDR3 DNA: TGTGCCAGCAGTCGTTATTTGGACAGGGGAGGCAATCAGCCCCAGCATTTT; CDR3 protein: CASSRYLDRGGNQPQHF
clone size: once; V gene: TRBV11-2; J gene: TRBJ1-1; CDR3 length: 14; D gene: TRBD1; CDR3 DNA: TGTGCCAGCAGCCCGGACAGGGTTAGAATTGAAGCTTTCTTT; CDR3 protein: CASSPDRVRIEAFF
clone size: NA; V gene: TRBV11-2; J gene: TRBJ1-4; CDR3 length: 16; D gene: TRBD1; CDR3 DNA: TGTGCCAGCAGCTTGAGGGGAGACAGGGGACGGGAAAAACTGTTTTTT; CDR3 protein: CASSLRGDRGREKLFF
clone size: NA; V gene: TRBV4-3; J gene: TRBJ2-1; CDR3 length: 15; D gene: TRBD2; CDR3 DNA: TGCGCCAGCAGCCAAGATGGAGCGGGGTACAATGAGCAGTTCTTC; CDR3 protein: CASSQDGAGYNEQFF
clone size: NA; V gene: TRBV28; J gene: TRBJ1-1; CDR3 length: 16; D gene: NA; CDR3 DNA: TGTGCCAGCAGTTACCCTCTTCCGGGAGCGAACACTGAAGCTTTCTTT; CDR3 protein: CASSYPLPGANTEAFF
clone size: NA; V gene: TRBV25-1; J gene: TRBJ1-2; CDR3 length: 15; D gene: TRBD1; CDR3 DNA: TGTGCCAGCAGTGATCCGGGACAGGGAGTTGCGGGCTACACCTTC; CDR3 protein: CASSDPGQGVAGYTF
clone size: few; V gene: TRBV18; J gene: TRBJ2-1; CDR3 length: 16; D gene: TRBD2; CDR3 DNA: TGTGCCAGCTCACCGTCTATAGCGGGAGTTTACAATGAGCAGTTCTTC; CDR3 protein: CASSPSIAGVYNEQFF
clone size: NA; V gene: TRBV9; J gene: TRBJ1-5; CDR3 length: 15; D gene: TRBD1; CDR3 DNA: TGTGCCAGCAGCGTAGGGGACAGCCCCCGGGTGGCCCAGCATTTT; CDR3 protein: CASSVGDSPRVAQHF
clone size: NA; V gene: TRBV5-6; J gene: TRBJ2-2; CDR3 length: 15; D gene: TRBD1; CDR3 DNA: TGTGCCAGCAGTAATGACAGGGGTAGGACCGGGGAGCTGTTTTTT; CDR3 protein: CASSNDRGRTGELFF
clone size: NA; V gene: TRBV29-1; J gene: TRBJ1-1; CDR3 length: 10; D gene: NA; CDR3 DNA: TGCAGCGTTGGTCGGGGGGAAGCTTTCTTT; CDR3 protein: CSVGRGEAFF
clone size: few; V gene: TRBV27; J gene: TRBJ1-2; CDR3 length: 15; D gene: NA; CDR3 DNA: TGTGCCAGCAGTTTGGTCGCAGGACTTAACTATGGCTACACCTTC; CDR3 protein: CASSLVAGLNYGYTF
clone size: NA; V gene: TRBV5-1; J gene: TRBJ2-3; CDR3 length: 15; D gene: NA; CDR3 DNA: TGCGCCAGCGGGGGGGGCGGTTTTGGTGCAGATACGCAGTATTTT; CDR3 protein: CASGGGGFGADTQYF
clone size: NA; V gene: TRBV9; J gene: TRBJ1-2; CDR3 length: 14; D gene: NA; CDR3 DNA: TGTGCCAGCAGCGTACCGGGACTGGGGTCTGGCTACACCTTC; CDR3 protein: CASSVPGLGSGYTF
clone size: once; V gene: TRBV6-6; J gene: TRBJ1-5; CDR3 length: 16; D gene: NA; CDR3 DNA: TGTGCCAGCAGTCAGTACAGCCGGATTCCGGATCAGCCCCAGCATTTT; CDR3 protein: CASSQYSRIPDQPQHF
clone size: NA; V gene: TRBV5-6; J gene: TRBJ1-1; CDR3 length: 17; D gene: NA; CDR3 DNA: TGTGCCAGCAGCTACAAGGGGGTTTTTCTCATGAACACTGAAGCTTTCTTT; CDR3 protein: CASSYKGVFLMNTEAFF
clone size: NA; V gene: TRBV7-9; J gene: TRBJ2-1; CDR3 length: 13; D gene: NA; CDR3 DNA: TGTGCCAGCAGCCTCAGGGGTCGGAATGAGCAGTTCTTC; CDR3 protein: CASSLRGRNEQFF
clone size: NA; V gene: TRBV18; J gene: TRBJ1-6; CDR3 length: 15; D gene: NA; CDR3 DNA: TGTGCCAGCTCACCAGGAAATAGCTGGAATTCACCCCTCCACTTT; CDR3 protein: CASSPGNSWNSPLHF
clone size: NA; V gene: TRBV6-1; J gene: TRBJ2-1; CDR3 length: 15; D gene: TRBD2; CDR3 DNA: TGTGCCAGCAGTGGCCTAGCGGGGGGGCCGGATGAGCAGTTCTTC; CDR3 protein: CASSGLAGGPDEQFF
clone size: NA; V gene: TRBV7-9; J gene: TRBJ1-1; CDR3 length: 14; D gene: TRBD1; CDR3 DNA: TGTGCCAGCAGTTCGGACAGGGTTAACACTGAAGCTTTCTTT; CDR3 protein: CASSSDRVNTEAFF
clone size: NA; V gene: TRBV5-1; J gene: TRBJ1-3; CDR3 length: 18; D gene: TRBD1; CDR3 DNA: TGCGCCAGCAGCTCCACCGGACAGGGTACCAGCTCTGGAAACACCATATATTTT; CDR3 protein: CASSSTGQGTSSGNTIYF
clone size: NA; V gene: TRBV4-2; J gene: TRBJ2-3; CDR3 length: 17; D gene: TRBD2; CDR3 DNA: TGTGCCAGCAGCCAAGAGGTACTAGCGGGGGACACAGATACGCAGTATTTT; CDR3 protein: CASSQEVLAGDTDTQYF
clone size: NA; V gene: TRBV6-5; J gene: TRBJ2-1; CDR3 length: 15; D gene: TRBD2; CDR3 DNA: TGTGCCAGCAGTTACTCGAGGGACCTAGCGGGAGTCGCGTTCTTC; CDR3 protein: CASSYSRDLAGVAFF
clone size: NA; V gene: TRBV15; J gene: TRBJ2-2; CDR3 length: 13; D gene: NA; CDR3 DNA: TGTGCCACCAGCAGAGGAGACACCGGGGAGCTGTTTTTT; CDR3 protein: CATSRGDTGELFF
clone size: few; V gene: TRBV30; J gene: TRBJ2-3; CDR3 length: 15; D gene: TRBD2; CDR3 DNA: TGTGCCTGGAGTGTACTAGCGGGGGGTGCAGATACGCAGTATTTT; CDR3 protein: CAWSVLAGGADTQYF
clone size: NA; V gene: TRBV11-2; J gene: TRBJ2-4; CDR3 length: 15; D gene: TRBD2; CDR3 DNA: TGTGCCAGCAGCTTTAGCGGGAGGGGCGAAAACATTCAGTACTTC; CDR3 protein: CASSFSGRGENIQYF
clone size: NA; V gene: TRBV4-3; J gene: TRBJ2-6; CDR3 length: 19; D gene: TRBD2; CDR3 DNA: TGCGCCAGCAGCCCGCACCGACTAGCGGGAGGCTCTGGGGCCAACGTCCTGACTTTC; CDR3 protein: CASSPHRLAGGSGANVLTF
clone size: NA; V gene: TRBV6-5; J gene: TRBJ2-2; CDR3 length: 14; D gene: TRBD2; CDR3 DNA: TGTGCCAGCAACTACGGGGGGGCAACCGGGGAGCTGTTTTTT; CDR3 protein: CASNYGGATGELFF
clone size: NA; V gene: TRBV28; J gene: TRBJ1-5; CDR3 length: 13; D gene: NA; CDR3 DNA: TGTGCCAGCAGTCAGGGGACCCCTCAGCCCCAGCATTTT; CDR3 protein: CASSQGTPQPQHF
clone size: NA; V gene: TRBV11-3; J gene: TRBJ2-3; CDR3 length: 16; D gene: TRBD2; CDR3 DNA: TGTGCCAGCAGCTTAGGGGCGGGGGGACCCACAGATACGCAGTATTTT; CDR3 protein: CASSLGAGGPTDTQYF